The subject of this entry is one TCR beta chain. Its antigen is still unknown. This record belongs to a study of shared clonotypes between healthy human individuals. Study-level results: The study sampled only blood, and tissue repertoires likely differ.

This table comes from immunoSEQ multiplex PCR, and its TCRdb copy is limited to in-frame clones, with some not included. The sample includes about 1.5 million clones, more than 95% of them seen just once. This CDR3 comprises 16 residues. The V and J ends lost 6 bases and 0 bases, in that order; junction bases with no gene match: 8. Per germline, CDR1 MDHEN and CDR2 SYDVKM. The receptor's source is a man younger than 40 in good health. The sample comprised naive CD4+ T cells sorted from blood. Subset described: CD45RA+ positively selected. J is TRBJ1-5 and V is TRBV28; 7 bases are a match to TRBD1. This CDR3 reads CASSDSGGSSNQPQHF. CDR3 sequence (DNA): TGTGCCAGCAGCGATTCAGGGGGATCTAGCAATCAGCCCCAGCATTTT.